The clone carrying this TCR beta chain was counted between two and nine times. Patients were newly diagnosed with stage II-IVA oral cavity squamous cell carcinoma without prior systemic or radiation treatment. These oral cavity squamous cell carcinomas were HPV-negative and locally advanced. There are 14 residues in the CDR3. Germline lookup yields CDR1 SEHNR and CDR2 FQNEAQ (reference sequence). V lost 4 bases to trimming and J lost 0 bases, with 8 bases between them. The data belong to a study of neoadjuvant anti-PD-1 for oral cavity cancer. Study-wide context: Nivolumab at 3 mg/kg was mostly given biweekly, three to four doses, pre-surgery. Patients without progression received a fourth nivolumab dose around day 43, then surgical resection on days 50-56.

Some clones are missing from TCRdb's copy, which holds only in-frame ones; the method was immunoSEQ multiplex PCR. The data hold some 6,600 clones, with roughly 45% observed a single time. The chain is built from TRBV7-9 and TRBJ2-3; D is ambiguous. This TCR was recovered from a person between 35 and 79 years old with oral cavity squamous cell carcinoma. The starting material was tumor tissue, obtained before nivolumab (anti-PD-1) treatment. This chain's CDR3 is CASSWTRSTDTQYF. The CDR3 DNA is TGTGCCAGCAGCTGGACGCGGAGCACAGATACGCAGTATTTT.